This T cell receptor beta chain was sequenced during a study of tumor-infiltrating lymphocytes in primary liver carcinoma. On the study more broadly: The patient group consisted of men and women aged 30 to 69 years. The study's findings and limits: Comparison of CD4+ and CD8+ repertoires was precluded by bulk unsorted samples. Tumor-adjacent and tumor-blood pairs showed less overlap than tumor region pairs.

Germline V gene data show CDR1 as GTSNPN and CDR2 as SVGIG (reference sequence). Trimming took off 3 bases at V and 3 bases at J, with 11 bases between the two ends. CDR3 size: 13 residues. Unsorted whole blood supplied the blood RNA, and germline DNA was isolated too. In the case of this clonotype: As yet, its antigen is unknown.

The template, about 500 ng total RNA, yielded TCR beta cDNA made with a constant-region primer. The TCR beta library was amplified through three nested multiplex PCR rounds in a modified ARM-PCR procedure. TRBV1-TRBV30 forward primers and a C-beta reverse primer were used in the first two PCR rounds, which each ran for about 10 cycles. TCRdb fed the multiplex PCR reads into MiXCR, producing one record per CDR3 protein. The sample shows about 180,000 distinct CDR3 sequences, 50% to 75% of them seen only once. Sequenced sample: peripheral blood. This TCR came from a man aged 40-55 years with primary liver carcinoma and hepatitis B virus infection. The chain joins TRBV30 to TRBJ1-1; no firm D call. CDR3 sequence: CAWRSPGDTEAFF. The CDR3 DNA reads as TGTGCCTGGAGGTCCCCAGGAGACACTGAAGCTTTCTTT.